Each of the 10 T cell receptor beta chains below was sequenced from the same sample in a study of blood T cell repertoires in COVID-19. Measured with immunoSEQ multiplex PCR; TCRdb has only the in-frame clones, and not every one. This sample has 110,000 or so clones, with roughly four fifths found just once. Sequencing input: peripheral blood. The receptors were sampled from a man in his forties or fifties with acute or convalescent COVID-19.

For the CDR3, the DNA is TGTGCCAGCAGTTCAGGGATCAACACCGGGGAGCTGTTTTTT. It codes for CASSSGINTGELFF. This sequence joins TRBV6-2 or TRBV6-3 and TRBJ2-2; perhaps TRBD1 as D (5 bases). Per germline, CDR1 MNHEY and CDR2 SVGEGT. Between the trimmed V and J ends, which lost 4 bases and 2 bases, there was a span of 8 bases. The CDR3 loop spans 14 amino acids.

The chain uses TRBV11-3 and TRBJ1-3, with 7 bases identical to TRBD1. CDR1 is SGHNT and CDR2 is YENEEA in the germline V gene. The CDR3 sequence is 16 residues long. Germline trimming cut 4 bases from V and 2 bases from J; bases unmatched to any gene: 8. CDR3 amino acids: CASSSTNRGTGNTIYF. In DNA form, the CDR3 reads TGTGCCAGCAGCTCGACCAACAGGGGAACTGGAAACACCATATATTTT.

The rearrangement joins TRBV19 to TRBJ1-5, with a possible D match to TRBD1 (5 bases). The ends were cut back, 3 bases at V and 7 bases at J, with 13 bases in the middle. CDR1 and CDR2 from the germline V gene are LNHDA and SQIVND (reference sequence). The CDR3 consists of 14 residues. The CDR3, as DNA: TGTGCCAGTAGTATGAGGCAGGGCCGGCAGCCCCAGCATTTT. Its translation: CASSMRQGRQPQHF.

This chain joins TRBV16 and TRBJ2-5, with D uncertain. The CDR3 extends over 14 amino acids. In germline, CDR1 is KGHSY, CDR2 FQNENV. V was shortened by 1 base and J by 5 bases, with 11 bases between the two germline ends. The CDR3 loop reads CASSQWSGMETQYF. The CDR3 DNA reads TGTGCCAGCAGCCAATGGTCAGGCATGGAGACCCAGTACTTC. Based on the CDR3 plus reference TRBV16 and TRBJ2-5, the full variable domain is GEEVAQTPKHLVRGEGQKAKLYCAPIKGHSYVFWYQQVLKNEFKFLISFQNENVFDETGMPKERFSAKCLPNSPCSLEIQATKLEDSAVYFCASSQWSGMETQYFGPGTRLLVL.

The V and J genes are TRBV6-2 or TRBV6-3 and TRBJ1-2, with 7 bases identical to TRBD1. V was pared by 2 bases and J by 8 bases, with 8 bases of the junction left unmatched. Per the germline V gene, CDR1 is MNHEY and CDR2 is SVGEGT. The CDR3 extends over 14 amino acids. CDR3 amino acids: CASSYGRTGGGYTF. In nucleotides, the CDR3 is TGTGCCAGCAGTTACGGACGGACAGGAGGCGGCTACACCTTC.

The chain links TRBV19 to TRBJ1-5; weak D call: TRBD1 (6 bases). The CDR3 loop spans 15 amino acids. V lost 6 bases to trimming and J lost 1 base, with 13 bases between them. Germline values: CDR1 LNHDA, CDR2 SQIVND (reference sequence). CDR3 DNA: TGTGCCAGTAGGGGACACCTAGGGAGCAATCAGCCCCAGCATTTT. Protein: CASRGHLGSNQPQHF.

This clone has a count of ten or more. J is TRBJ1-5 and V is TRBV2, with 7 bases matching TRBD1. Germline assignment: CDR1 SNHLY and CDR2 FYNNEI. After removal of 7 bases from V and 4 bases from J, the junction contained 7 bases not matched to a gene. This CDR3 spans 14 amino acids. The CDR3 nucleotides are TGTGCCAGCAAAGGGGGCTACCTAAATCAGCCCCAGCATTTT. Residues: CASKGGYLNQPQHF.

This clone was seen more than once but under ten times. The V and J genes are TRBV29-1 and TRBJ2-7; tentative D call: TRBD2 (6 bases). Germline loops: CDR1 SQVTM, CDR2 ANQGSEA. V dropped 3 bases and J dropped 3 bases, with 9 bases sitting between them. This CDR3 has 12 amino acids. The CDR3 spells CSVDGGSYEQYF. In DNA, the CDR3 is TGCAGCGTTGATGGGGGGAGCTACGAGCAGTACTTC.

J is TRBJ1-2 and V is TRBV6-2 or TRBV6-3, with 7 nucleotides matching TRBD1. J lost 3 bases, V lost 5 bases, and 9 bases had no gene match. Germline V gene lookup returns CDR1 MNHEY and CDR2 SVGEGT. The CDR3 has 15 amino acids. The CDR3 DNA reads as TGTGCCAGCAGTGCCTACAGGGGAAAATACTATGGCTACACCTTC. This sequence encodes CASSAYRGKYYGYTF.

The chain links TRBV30 to TRBJ1-1; D may be TRBD1 (6 bases). The CDR3 covers 14 residues. Deletions cut 0 bases from V and 1 base from J, with 9 bases between. The germline CDR1 and CDR2 sequences are GTSNPN and SVGIG (reference sequence). Here the CDR3 DNA reads TGTGCCTGGAGTGTAACAGGGCCGAACACTGAAGCTTTCTTT. This sequence encodes CAWSVTGPNTEAFF.